This T cell receptor beta chain was found in a study of blood T cell repertoires in COVID-19. Overall study context: Spain, Italy and the United States supplied samples that represented acute and convalescent COVID-19. T cells, B-cell-depleted T cells, or PBMCs supplied cDNA or gDNA.

Authors' methods: Amplifying reference gene primers gave estimates of nucleated cell counts. Sequenced by immunoSEQ multiplex PCR; TCRdb stores in-frame clones only, minus some. V and J calls and clone size are those listed in that table; D and trimming were worked out from the DNA. Of under 95,000 clones in the sample, approximately 79% were seen once. CDR1 is MDHEN, CDR2 SYDVKM, per germline. V lost 1 base to trimming and J lost 0 bases, with 9 bases between them. This CDR3 contains 15 residues. Sequenced sample: peripheral blood. The V gene is TRBV28, the J gene TRBJ1-1; D is possibly TRBD1 (5 bases). This TCR came from a man aged 60 to 75 with active or convalescent COVID-19. For the CDR3, the DNA is TGTGCCAGCAGTTTATTTCAGGGTTTGAACACTGAAGCTTTCTTT. It is translated as CASSLFQGLNTEAFF.